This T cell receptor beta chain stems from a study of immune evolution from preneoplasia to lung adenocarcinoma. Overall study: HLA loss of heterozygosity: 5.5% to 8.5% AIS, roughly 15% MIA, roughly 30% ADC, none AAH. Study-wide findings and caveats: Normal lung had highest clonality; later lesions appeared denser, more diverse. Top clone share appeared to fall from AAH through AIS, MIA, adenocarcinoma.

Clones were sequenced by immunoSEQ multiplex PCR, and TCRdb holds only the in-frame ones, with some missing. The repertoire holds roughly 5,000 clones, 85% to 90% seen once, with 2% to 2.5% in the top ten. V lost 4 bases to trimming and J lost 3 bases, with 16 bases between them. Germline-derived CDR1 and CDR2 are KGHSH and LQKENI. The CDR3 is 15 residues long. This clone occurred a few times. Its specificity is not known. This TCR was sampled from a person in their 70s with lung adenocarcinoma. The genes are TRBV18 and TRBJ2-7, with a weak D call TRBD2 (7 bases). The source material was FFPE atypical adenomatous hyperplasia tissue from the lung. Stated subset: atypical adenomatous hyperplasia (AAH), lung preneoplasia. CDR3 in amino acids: CASSLSGGTNYEQYF. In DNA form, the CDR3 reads TGTGCCAGCTCACTATCCGGGGGGACAAACTACGAGCAGTACTTC.